One and the same sample provided the 22 T cell receptor beta chains below, sequenced in a study of T cell repertoires in cytomegalovirus infection. No antigen is known for these receptors. TCRdb reanalysed the reads using MiXCR and keeps one entry per CDR3 protein. The sample has 550,000 to 700,000 distinct CDR3 sequences; about 39% are singletons. The specimen was cultured PBMCs, collected from culture after CMV antigen stimulation. These receptor sequences come from a human donor in good health (CMV status not recorded). Some clones in this sample may be carry-over from other donors' samples.

The table lists this clonotype with a count of one. The chain carries TRBV7-4 and TRBJ2-2; D may be TRBD2 (5 bases). V lost 1 base and J 3 bases, leaving 15 bases between the germline ends. There are 17 residues in the CDR3. Germline V gene sequence: CDR1 SGHVT, CDR2 SQSDAQ. CDR3 protein: CASSLEFRAVDTGELFF. The CDR3 DNA is TGTGCCAGCAGCTTAGAGTTCCGAGCGGTCGACACCGGGGAGCTGTTTTTT.

The CDR3 DNA reads as TGTGCCAGCAGCTTATGGGACGGGGACACCGGGGAGCTGTTTTTT. Translating gives CASSLWDGDTGELFF. The chain links TRBV11-2 to TRBJ2-2, with D perhaps assigned TRBD1 or TRBD2 (5 bases each). The CDR3 length is 15 residues. V was pared by 2 bases and J by 3 bases, with 10 bases between. Germline V CDR1 and CDR2: SGHAT, FQNNGV.

The genes are TRBV19 and TRBJ2-5; 11 positions agree with TRBD1. CDR3 size: 14 residues. The germline V gene encodes CDR1 LNHDA and CDR2 SQIVND (reference sequence). V lost 5 bases, J lost 7 bases, and 6 bases stayed unmatched. The CDR3 here is CASSPPGQGVTQYF. CDR3 in DNA: TGTGCCAGTAGTCCCCCGGGACAGGGGGTGACCCAGTACTTC.

The table lists this clonotype with a count of one. The chain links TRBV12-3 or TRBV12-4 to TRBJ2-3; D may be TRBD1 (5 bases). The CDR3 extends over 13 amino acids. Deletions cut 4 bases from V and 4 bases from J, with 9 bases between. The CDR3 is CASSSTVPDTQYF. In DNA, the CDR3 is TGTGCCAGCAGTTCGACAGTACCAGATACGCAGTATTTT.

This clonotype was found once. The J gene is TRBJ1-5, the V gene TRBV6-1, with D perhaps matching TRBD1 (5 bases). The germline V gene encodes CDR1 MNHNS and CDR2 SASEGT. The CDR3 has 13 amino acids. V lost 10 bases, J lost 3 bases, and 13 bases lay in between. The CDR3 loop is CATCVGTNQPQHF. The DNA for the CDR3 is TGTGCCACTTGCGTAGGGACCAATCAGCCCCAGCATTTT.

This clonotype was picked up a small number of times. The chain recombines TRBV7-2 with TRBJ2-3; D gene uncertain. Germline V gene sequence: CDR1 SGHTA, CDR2 FQGNSA. CDR3 size: 14 residues. The V and J ends lost 5 bases and 5 bases respectively, with 14 bases between them. CDR3 DNA sequence: TGTGCCAGCAGCCCTCCCCCCGCGGAAGATACGCAGTATTTT. Its protein is CASSPPPAEDTQYF. The full variable domain, rest sourced from reference TRBV7-2 and TRBJ2-3, is GAGVSQSPSNKVTEKGKDVELRCDPISGHTALYWYRQSLGQGLEFLIYFQGNSAPDKSGLPSDRFSAERTGGSVSTLTIQRTQQEDSAVYLCASSPPPAEDTQYFGPGTRLTVL.

The genes are TRBV28 and TRBJ2-7; the match to TRBD1 covers 9 bases. The CDR3 spans 15 residues. V gave up 5 bases and J gave up 2 bases; unmatched junction bases: 7. CDR1 MDHEN and CDR2 SYDVKM come from the germline V gene. This CDR3 is CASSTVGTGTYEQYF. CDR3 sequence (DNA): TGTGCCAGCAGTACGGTAGGGACAGGGACCTACGAGCAGTACTTC.

CDR3 nucleotide sequence: TGTGCCAGCAGTCGGGACAGCTATAATTCACCCCTCCACTTT. Amino acid sequence: CASSRDSYNSPLHF. The V gene is TRBV6-8, the J gene TRBJ1-6; 7 bases line up with TRBD1. From germline, CDR1 is MNHGY and CDR2 SAAAGT. The CDR3 extends over 14 amino acids. Trimming took 5 bases from V and 3 from J; bases not matched to a gene: 1.

This chain connects TRBV2 to TRBJ1-4, with unresolved D. The CDR3 runs to 15 residues. V gave up 1 base and J gave up 7 bases, with 13 bases separating them. Per germline, CDR1 SNHLY and CDR2 FYNNEI. CDR3 region: CASSEEWPAVEKLFF. The CDR3 bases are TGTGCCAGCAGTGAAGAGTGGCCAGCGGTTGAAAAACTGTTTTTT.

A remark on this clonotype: A much larger clone lies a single base off, so this may be a read error. The CDR3 reads CASRKETQYF. The CDR3 DNA is TGTGCCAGCAGGAAAGAGACCCAGTACTTC. V gene TRBV28 combines with J gene TRBJ2-5; unclear D gene. This CDR3 comprises 10 residues. Germline CDR1 and CDR2: MDHEN and SYDVKM. V lost 6 bases, J lost 3 bases, and 2 bases lay in between.

This clonotype came up a few times. This chain connects TRBV7-2 to TRBJ2-3; TRBD2 might be the D (6 bases). V was shortened by 1 base and J by 1 base, with 18 bases between the two germline ends. This CDR3 comprises 18 residues. The germline gives CDR1 SGHTA, CDR2 FQGNSA. CDR3 residues: CASSLGRASGRGTDTQYF. Here the CDR3 DNA reads TGTGCCAGCAGCTTAGGGAGGGCGAGCGGGCGAGGCACAGATACGCAGTATTTT.

The genes are TRBV20-1 and TRBJ1-5; D is perhaps TRBD1 (5 bases). The V gene lost 3 bases and the J gene lost 6 bases, with 12 bases spanning the gap. CDR3 size: 13 residues. Germline V gene sequence: CDR1 DFQATT, CDR2 SNEGSKA (reference sequence). The CDR3 sequence: CSASWRGGQPQHF. The CDR3 coding sequence is TGCAGTGCTAGTTGGCGGGGGGGTCAGCCCCAGCATTTT.

This clonotype was detected a few times. V and J are TRBV20-1 and TRBJ1-5, with 8 nucleotides matching TRBD1. Germline assignment: CDR1 DFQATT and CDR2 SNEGSKA (reference sequence). The CDR3 runs 14 residues. Trimming cost V 6 bases and J 1 base; bases outside gene matches: 5. The CDR3 region is CSAKDRVSNQPQHF. In nucleotides, the CDR3 is TGCAGTGCAAAGGACAGGGTGAGCAATCAGCCCCAGCATTTT.

Only a few counts were recorded for this clonotype. The chain recombines TRBV7-2 with TRBJ2-5; D may match TRBD1 or TRBD2 (5 bases each). Germline V gene data show CDR1 as SGHTA and CDR2 as FQGNSA. The CDR3 consists of 15 residues. V lost 3 bases to trimming and J lost 1 base, with 12 bases between them. CDR3 in DNA: TGTGCCAGCAGCTTTACTGGGGGAACCCAAGAGACCCAGTACTTC. As protein: CASSFTGGTQETQYF.

The chain combines TRBV23-1 with TRBJ2-5, with 10 bases identical to TRBD2. TRBV23-1 is assigned to the ORF class and has an uncertain function. V lost 0 bases to trimming and J lost 2 bases; unmatched junction nucleotides: 3. The CDR3 is 16 residues long. In DNA form, the CDR3 reads TGCGCCAGCAGTCAATCCCTAGCGGGAGCACAAGAGACCCAGTACTTC. Translation: CASSQSLAGAQETQYF.

The CDR3 bases are TGTGCCAGCAGTTCGAGCCCCCGGTACATCGATACCGAGCAGTACTTC. Residues: CASSSSPRYIDTEQYF. The chain uses TRBV6-2 or TRBV6-3 and TRBJ2-7; D unclear. The ends were cut back, 4 bases at V and 6 bases at J, with 22 bases in the middle. This CDR3 contains 16 residues. Germline lookup yields CDR1 MNHEY and CDR2 SVGEGT.

The chain combines TRBV2 with TRBJ2-6; perhaps D is TRBD1 or TRBD2 (5 bases each). The CDR3 has 15 amino acids. The V end was cut by 3 bases, the J end by 2 bases, with 8 bases between. CDR1 and CDR2 from the germline V gene are SNHLY and FYNNEI. The chain's CDR3 is CASSDGGAGANVLTF. For the CDR3, the DNA is TGTGCCAGCAGTGATGGGGGAGCTGGGGCCAACGTCCTGACTTTC.

The chain is built from TRBV7-6 and TRBJ2-1; 9 bases fit TRBD2. Germline-derived CDR1 and CDR2 are SGHVS and FNYEAQ. CDR3 length: 15 residues. V gave up 1 base and J gave up 4 bases; unmatched junction bases: 2. Here the CDR3 reads CASSLGTSEYNEQFF. In DNA, the CDR3 is TGTGCCAGCAGCTTAGGGACTAGCGAGTACAATGAGCAGTTCTTC.

This clonotype was counted a few times. This rearrangement joins TRBV7-2 to TRBJ1-4; D is unclear. Germline values: CDR1 SGHTA, CDR2 FQGNSA. The CDR3 runs to 15 residues. Trimming pared 1 base from V and 5 bases from J, leaving 11 bases between. CDR3 residues: CASSLVGAINEKLFF. For the CDR3, the DNA is TGTGCCAGCAGCTTAGTGGGAGCGATCAATGAAAAACTGTTTTTT.

V and J are TRBV20-1 and TRBJ2-7, with 9 bases matching TRBD2. In germline, CDR1 is DFQATT, CDR2 SNEGSKA (reference sequence). This CDR3 comprises 12 residues. The junction had 2 bases not matched to a gene; V was cut back by 7 bases and J by 1 base. The DNA for the CDR3 is TGCAGTGGACTAGCGGCTTCCTACGAGCAGTACTTC. Amino acid sequence: CSGLAASYEQYF.

The chain employs TRBV7-6 and TRBJ2-1; D not resolved. Trimming took 5 bases from V and 5 from J, leaving 16 bases between them. This CDR3 has 15 residues. Germline V gives CDR1 SGHVS, CDR2 FNYEAQ. The CDR3 protein is CASSPAWAPNNEQFF. The CDR3 DNA reads TGTGCCAGCAGCCCAGCCTGGGCCCCTAACAATGAGCAGTTCTTC. Complete variable domain (other parts from reference TRBV7-6 and TRBJ2-1): GAGVSQSPRYKVTKRGQDVALRCDPISGHVSLYWYRQALGQGPEFLTYFNYEAQQDKSGLPNDRFSAERPEGSISTLTIQRTEQRDSAMYRCASSPAWAPNNEQFFGPGTRLTVL.

This clonotype was seen a few times. This sequence joins TRBV30 and TRBJ2-1; the match to TRBD2 covers 7 bases. The CDR3 extends over 13 amino acids. Germline V lookup: CDR1 GTSNPN, CDR2 SVGIG (reference sequence). The ends lost 5 bases at V and 2 bases at J; junction bases unmatched: 3. The CDR3 coding sequence is TGTGCCTGGTTGGCGGGAGCCTACAATGAGCAGTTCTTC. It translates to CAWLAGAYNEQFF. The variable domain in full, completed from reference TRBV30 and TRBJ2-1, reads SQTIHQWPATLVQPVGSPLSLECTVEGTSNPNLYWYRQAAGRGLQLLFYSVGIGQISSEVPQNLSASRPQDRQFILSSKKLLLSDSGFYLCAWLAGAYNEQFFGPGTRLTVL.